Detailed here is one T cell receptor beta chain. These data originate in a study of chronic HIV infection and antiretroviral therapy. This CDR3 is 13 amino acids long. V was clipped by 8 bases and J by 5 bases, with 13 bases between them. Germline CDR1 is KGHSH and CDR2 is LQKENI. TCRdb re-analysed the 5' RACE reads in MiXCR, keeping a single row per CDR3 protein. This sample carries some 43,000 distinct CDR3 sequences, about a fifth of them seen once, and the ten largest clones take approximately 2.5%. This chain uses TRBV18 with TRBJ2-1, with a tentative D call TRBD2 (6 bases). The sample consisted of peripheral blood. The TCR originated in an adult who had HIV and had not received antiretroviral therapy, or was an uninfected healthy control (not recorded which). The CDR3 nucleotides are TGTGCCAGCCCCTCTCTAGCGAACAATGAGCAGTTCTTC. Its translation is CASPSLANNEQFF.